This T cell receptor (beta chain) was identified in a study of technical replicates of blood from several donors. The germline V gene has CDR1 KGHSH and CDR2 LQKENI. This CDR3 contains 14 residues. V dropped 1 base and J dropped 5 bases, with 9 bases sitting between them. Assay used: immunoSEQ multiplex PCR; TCRdb lists only in-frame clones, some missing. The table lists about 69,000 clones, approximately 89% of them singletons, with roughly 4.8% in the top ten. The source of this sequence is a human donor in good health. Some clones in this sample may be carry-over from other donors' samples. The rearrangement uses TRBV18 and TRBJ2-1, with D possibly matching TRBD2 (6 bases). The sequencing sample was made of PBMCs. CDR3 residues: CASSPLAADNEQFF. CDR3 DNA: TGTGCCAGCTCACCACTAGCGGCAGACAATGAGCAGTTCTTC.